This is a list of T cell receptor beta chains from one sample in a study of blood T cell repertoires in COVID-19. Measured with immunoSEQ multiplex PCR; TCRdb has only the in-frame clones, and not every one. This table holds 150,000 or so clones, approximately 78% found once. The sequenced sample consisted of peripheral blood. The receptors derive from a human donor with acute or convalescent COVID-19. The donor label of this sample is uncertain. Each CDR3 is given with its conserved first and last residue. A D gene is named only where the DNA matches it firmly. Only some rows state a clone size, as once, few, many or a class for expanded clones.

>TRBV2|NA|NA|TRBJ1-3
CASSEIRMGGTIYF
TGTGCCAGCAGTGAAATCCGAATGGGGGGCACCATATATTTT
>TRBV7-9|NA|NA|TRBJ2-2
CASTLQGTGELFF
TGTGCCAGCACCCTACAGGGCACCGGGGAGCTGTTTTTT
>TRBV11-3|NA|NA|TRBJ1-1
CASSLARLTGTNTEAFF
TGTGCCAGCAGCTTAGCCCGACTTACAGGGACGAACACTGAAGCTTTCTTT
>TRBV11-2|NA|NA|TRBJ1-2
CASSSTGYGYTF
TGTGCCAGCAGCTCGACAGGCTATGGCTACACCTTC
>TRBV30|TRBD1|NA|TRBJ1-5
CAWSVGRGPLAQHF
TGTGCCTGGAGTGTCGGCAGGGGGCCCCTGGCCCAGCATTTT
>TRBV19|TRBD1|NA|TRBJ1-5
CASSGGTGNQPQHF
TGTGCCAGTAGTGGCGGGACAGGGAATCAGCCCCAGCATTTT
>TRBV11-2|NA|NA|TRBJ2-7
CASSLEQGSYEQYF
TGTGCCAGCAGTCTAGAGCAGGGTTCCTACGAGCAGTACTTC
>TRBV5-4|TRBD1|NA|TRBJ1-2
CASSFTGDGYTF
TGTGCCAGCAGCTTCACAGGGGATGGCTACACCTTC
>TRBV12-3/TRBV12-4|NA|NA|TRBJ1-6
CASSSSYDSPLHF
TGTGCCAGCAGTTCGAGTTATGATTCACCCCTCCACTTT
>TRBV27|NA|NA|TRBJ1-3
CASSLQGRGNTIYF
TGTGCCAGCAGTTTACAGGGCCGTGGAAACACCATATATTTT
>TRBV19|NA|NA|TRBJ2-5
CASTGQSSETQYF
TGTGCCAGTACCGGACAGTCTTCAGAGACCCAGTACTTC
>TRBV7-3|TRBD2|NA|TRBJ2-2
CASSLGLAGTGELFF
TGTGCCAGCAGCTTGGGACTAGCGGGGACCGGGGAGCTGTTTTTT
>TRBV11-2|NA|NA|TRBJ2-3
CASSLDRGADTQYF
TGTGCCAGCAGCTTAGATCGGGGTGCAGATACGCAGTATTTT
>TRBV6-1|TRBD1|NA|TRBJ1-1
CASSEISRTGNTEAFF
TGTGCCAGCAGTGAAATTAGTCGGACAGGGAACACTGAAGCTTTCTTT
>TRBV5-1|TRBD1|NA|TRBJ2-3
CASSSTGDDTQYF
TGCGCCAGCAGCTCGACAGGGGACGATACGCAGTATTTT
>TRBV27|NA|NA|TRBJ1-2
CASSPNERVYGYTF
TGTGCCAGCAGCCCAAACGAGAGAGTCTATGGCTACACCTTC
>TRBV11-2|NA|NA|TRBJ2-2
CASSLDRGSSGELFF
TGTGCCAGCAGCTTAGACAGGGGTTCATCCGGGGAGCTGTTTTTT
>TRBV29-1|NA|NA|TRBJ2-5
CSVSGAGERGETQYF
TGCAGCGTTTCAGGCGCGGGGGAGAGGGGGGAGACCCAGTACTTC
>TRBV5-1|TRBD1|once|TRBJ1-1
CASSLLGDRAGTEAFF
TGCGCCAGCAGCTTGTTGGGGGACAGGGCTGGCACTGAAGCTTTCTTT
>TRBV2|TRBD1|NA|TRBJ2-5
CASSEAGQGAYETQYF
TGTGCCAGCAGTGAAGCGGGGCAGGGGGCATATGAGACCCAGTACTTC
>TRBV19|NA|NA|TRBJ2-7
CASSIDRNYEQYF
TGTGCCAGTAGTATAGACAGAAACTACGAGCAGTACTTC
>TRBV30|TRBD1|NA|TRBJ1-1
CAWKGQGAAGATEAFF
TGTGCCTGGAAGGGACAGGGGGCGGCGGGGGCCACTGAAGCTTTCTTT
>TRBV5-1|TRBD1|NA|TRBJ1-2
CASSHDRDHGYTF
TGCGCCAGCAGCCATGACAGGGACCATGGCTACACCTTC
>TRBV30|TRBD1|NA|TRBJ2-7
CAWSVHRGNEQYF
TGTGCCTGGAGTGTACACAGGGGAAACGAGCAGTACTTC
>TRBV7-9|NA|NA|TRBJ2-2
CASPGETGELFF
TGTGCCAGCCCCGGGGAGACCGGGGAGCTGTTTTTT
>TRBV4-1|TRBD1|NA|TRBJ1-2
CASSQDVTGSDGYTF
TGCGCCAGCAGCCAAGACGTGACAGGGAGCGATGGCTACACCTTC
>TRBV4-2|TRBD2|NA|TRBJ2-2
CASSQDRGSGGATGELFF
TGTGCCAGCAGCCAAGATAGGGGGAGCGGGGGGGCCACCGGGGAGCTGTTTTTT
>TRBV7-3|NA|NA|TRBJ1-6
CASSLGQVGAPLHF
TGTGCCAGCAGCTTAGGGCAGGTGGGGGCTCCCCTCCACTTT